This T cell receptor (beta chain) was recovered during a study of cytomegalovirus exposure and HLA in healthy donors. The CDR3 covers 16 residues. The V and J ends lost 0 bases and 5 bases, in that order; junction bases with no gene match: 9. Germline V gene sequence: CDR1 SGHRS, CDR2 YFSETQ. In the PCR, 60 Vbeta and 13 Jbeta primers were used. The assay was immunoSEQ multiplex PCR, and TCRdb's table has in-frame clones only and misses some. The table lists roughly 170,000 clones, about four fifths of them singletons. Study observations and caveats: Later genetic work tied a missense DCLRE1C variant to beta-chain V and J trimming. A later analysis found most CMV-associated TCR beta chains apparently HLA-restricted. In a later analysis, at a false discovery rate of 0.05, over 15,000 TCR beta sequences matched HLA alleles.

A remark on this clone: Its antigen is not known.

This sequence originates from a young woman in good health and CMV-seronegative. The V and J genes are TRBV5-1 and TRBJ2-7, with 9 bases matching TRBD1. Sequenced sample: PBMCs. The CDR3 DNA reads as TGCGCCAGCAGCTTGGAGGACAGGGGACTTGTGGACGAGCAGTACTTC. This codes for CASSLEDRGLVDEQYF.